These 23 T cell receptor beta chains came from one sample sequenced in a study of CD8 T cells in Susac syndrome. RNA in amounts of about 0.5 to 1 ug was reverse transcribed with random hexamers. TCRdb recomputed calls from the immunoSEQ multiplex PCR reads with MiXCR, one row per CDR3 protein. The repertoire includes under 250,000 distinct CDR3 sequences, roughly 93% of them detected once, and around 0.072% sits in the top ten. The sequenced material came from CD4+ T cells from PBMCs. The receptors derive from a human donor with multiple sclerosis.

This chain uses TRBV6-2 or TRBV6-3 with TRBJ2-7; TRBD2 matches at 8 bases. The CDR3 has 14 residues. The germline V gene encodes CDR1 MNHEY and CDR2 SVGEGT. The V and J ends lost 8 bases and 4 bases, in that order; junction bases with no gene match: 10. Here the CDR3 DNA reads TGTGCCAGCCCACGGGAGGGTAGCGGGTACGAGCAGTACTTC. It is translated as CASPREGSGYEQYF.

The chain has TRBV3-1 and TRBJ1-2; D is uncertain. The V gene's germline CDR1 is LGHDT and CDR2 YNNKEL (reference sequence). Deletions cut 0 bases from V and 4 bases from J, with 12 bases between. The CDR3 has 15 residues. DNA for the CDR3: TGTGCCAGCAGCCAAGATCTGGACCAGACCTATGGCTACACCTTC. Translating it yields CASSQDLDQTYGYTF.

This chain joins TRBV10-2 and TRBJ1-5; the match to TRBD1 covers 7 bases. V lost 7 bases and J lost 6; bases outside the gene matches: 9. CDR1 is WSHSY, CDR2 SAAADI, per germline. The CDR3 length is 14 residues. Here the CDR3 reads CASTGTELGQPQHF. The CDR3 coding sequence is TGCGCCAGCACCGGGACAGAATTAGGTCAGCCCCAGCATTTT.

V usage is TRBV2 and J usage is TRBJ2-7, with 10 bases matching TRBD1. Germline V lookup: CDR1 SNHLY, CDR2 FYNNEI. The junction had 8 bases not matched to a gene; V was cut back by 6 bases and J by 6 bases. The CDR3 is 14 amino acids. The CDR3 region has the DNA TGTGCCAGCAGGGCTAGACAGGGGGCGGGCGAGCAGTACTTC. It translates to CASRARQGAGEQYF.

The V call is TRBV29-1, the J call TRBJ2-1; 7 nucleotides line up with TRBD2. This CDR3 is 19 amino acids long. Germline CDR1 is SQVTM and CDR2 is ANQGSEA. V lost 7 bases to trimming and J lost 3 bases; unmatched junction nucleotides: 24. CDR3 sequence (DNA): TGCAGCGCCCCTGGTTCGTACAGGTCCCTAGCGGACATCTACAATGAGCAGTTCTTC. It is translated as CSAPGSYRSLADIYNEQFF.

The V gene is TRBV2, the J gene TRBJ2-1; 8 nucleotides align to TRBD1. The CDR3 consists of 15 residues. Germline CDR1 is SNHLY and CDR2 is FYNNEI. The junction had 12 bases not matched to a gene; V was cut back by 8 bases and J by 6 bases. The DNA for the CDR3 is TGTGCCAGCCTACGCACGGACAGGGCCCTCAATGAGCAGTTCTTC. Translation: CASLRTDRALNEQFF.

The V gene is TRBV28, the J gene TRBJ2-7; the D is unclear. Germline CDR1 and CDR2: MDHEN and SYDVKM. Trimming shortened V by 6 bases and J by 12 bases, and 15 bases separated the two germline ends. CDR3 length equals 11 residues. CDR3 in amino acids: CASSDRTLPYF. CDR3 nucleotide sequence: TGTGCCAGCAGCGATCGGACGCTTCCGTACTTC.

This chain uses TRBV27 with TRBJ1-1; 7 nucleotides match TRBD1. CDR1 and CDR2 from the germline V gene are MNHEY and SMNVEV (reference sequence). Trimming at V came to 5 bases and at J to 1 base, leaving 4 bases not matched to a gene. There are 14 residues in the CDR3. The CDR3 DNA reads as TGTGCCAGCAGTGCGACAGGGACGAACACTGAAGCTTTCTTT. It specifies CASSATGTNTEAFF.

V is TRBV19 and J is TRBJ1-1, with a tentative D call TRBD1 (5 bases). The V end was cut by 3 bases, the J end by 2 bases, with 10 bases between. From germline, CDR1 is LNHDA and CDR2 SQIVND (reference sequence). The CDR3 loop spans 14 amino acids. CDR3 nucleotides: TGTGCCAGTAGTATTGGGACGGCCAACACTGAAGCTTTCTTT. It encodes CASSIGTANTEAFF.

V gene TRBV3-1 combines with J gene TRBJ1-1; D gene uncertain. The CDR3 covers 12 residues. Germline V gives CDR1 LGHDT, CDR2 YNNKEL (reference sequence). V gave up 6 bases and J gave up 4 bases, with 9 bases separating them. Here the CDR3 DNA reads TGTGCCAGCAGGGCGCCCGGCACTGAAGCTTTCTTT. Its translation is CASRAPGTEAFF.

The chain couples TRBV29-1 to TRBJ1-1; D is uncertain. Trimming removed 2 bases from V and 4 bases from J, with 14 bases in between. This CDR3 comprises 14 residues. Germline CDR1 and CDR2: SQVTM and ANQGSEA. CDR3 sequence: CSVELQRSGTEAFF. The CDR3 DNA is TGCAGCGTTGAACTGCAGCGGTCGGGCACTGAAGCTTTCTTT. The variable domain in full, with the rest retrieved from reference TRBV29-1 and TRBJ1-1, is SAVISQKPSRDICQRGTSLTIQCQVDSQVTMMFWYRQQPGQSLTLIATANQGSEATYESGFVIDKFPISRPNLTFSTLTVSNMSPEDSSIYLCSVELQRSGTEAFFGQGTRLTVV.

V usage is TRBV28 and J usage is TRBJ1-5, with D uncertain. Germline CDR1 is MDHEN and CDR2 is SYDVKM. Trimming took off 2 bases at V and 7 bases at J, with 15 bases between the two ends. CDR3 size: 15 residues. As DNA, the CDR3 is TGTGCCAGCAGTTTAGCAGGTGGGGAGAGGCAGCCCCAGCATTTT. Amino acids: CASSLAGGERQPQHF.

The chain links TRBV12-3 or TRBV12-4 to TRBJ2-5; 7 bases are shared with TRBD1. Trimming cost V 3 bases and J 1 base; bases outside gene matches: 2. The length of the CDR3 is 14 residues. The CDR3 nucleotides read TGTGCCAGCAGTTTTGGACAGGTCCAAGAGACCCAGTACTTC. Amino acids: CASSFGQVQETQYF.

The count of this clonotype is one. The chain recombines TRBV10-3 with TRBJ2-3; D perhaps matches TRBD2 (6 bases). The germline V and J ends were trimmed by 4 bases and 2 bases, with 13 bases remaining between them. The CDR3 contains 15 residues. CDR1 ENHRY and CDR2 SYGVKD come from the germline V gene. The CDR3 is CAISARERTTDTQYF. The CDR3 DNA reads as TGTGCCATCAGTGCCCGGGAGCGCACCACAGATACGCAGTATTTT.

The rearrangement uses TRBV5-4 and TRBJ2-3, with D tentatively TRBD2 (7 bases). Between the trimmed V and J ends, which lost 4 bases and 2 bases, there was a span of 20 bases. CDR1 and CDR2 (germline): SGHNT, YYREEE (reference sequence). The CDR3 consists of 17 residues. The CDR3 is CASSKGGVGRFTDTQYF. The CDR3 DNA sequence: TGTGCCAGCAGCAAGGGGGGGGTCGGGAGGTTCACAGATACGCAGTATTTT.

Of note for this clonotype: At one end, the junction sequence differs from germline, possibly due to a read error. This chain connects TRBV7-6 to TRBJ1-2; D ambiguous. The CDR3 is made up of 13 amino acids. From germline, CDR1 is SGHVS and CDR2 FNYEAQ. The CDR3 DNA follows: TGTGCCAGCAGCGTAGCCCCCGATCGTGGCTACACCTTC. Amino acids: CASSVAPDRGYTF.

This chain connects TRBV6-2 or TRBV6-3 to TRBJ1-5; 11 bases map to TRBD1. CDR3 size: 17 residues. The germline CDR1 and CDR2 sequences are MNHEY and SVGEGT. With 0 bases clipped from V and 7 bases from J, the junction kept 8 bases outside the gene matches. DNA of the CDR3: TGTGCCAGCAGTTACTCGAGGGAGGACAGGGGGCGACAGCCCCAGCATTTT. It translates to CASSYSREDRGRQPQHF.

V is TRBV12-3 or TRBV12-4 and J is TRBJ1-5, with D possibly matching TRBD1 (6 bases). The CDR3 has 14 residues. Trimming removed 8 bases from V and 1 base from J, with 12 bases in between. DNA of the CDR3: TGTGCCAGCGCCGGAACAGGGAGCAATCAGCCCCAGCATTTT. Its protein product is CASAGTGSNQPQHF.

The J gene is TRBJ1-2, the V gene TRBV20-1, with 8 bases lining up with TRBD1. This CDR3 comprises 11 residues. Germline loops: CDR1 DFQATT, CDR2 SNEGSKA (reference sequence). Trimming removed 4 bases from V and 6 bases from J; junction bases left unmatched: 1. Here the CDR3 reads CSATRGHGYTF. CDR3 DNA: TGCAGTGCTACCAGGGGGCATGGCTACACCTTC.

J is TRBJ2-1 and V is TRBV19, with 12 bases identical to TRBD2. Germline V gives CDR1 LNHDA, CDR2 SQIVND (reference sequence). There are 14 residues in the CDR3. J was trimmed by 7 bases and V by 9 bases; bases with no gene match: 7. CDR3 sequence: CASGEGTSGNEQFF. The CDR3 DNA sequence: TGTGCCAGCGGCGAAGGGACTAGCGGGAATGAGCAGTTCTTC.

The CDR3: CSVEPGGTEAFF. The CDR3 DNA reads TGCAGCGTTGAACCAGGGGGGACTGAAGCTTTCTTT. This chain joins TRBV29-1 and TRBJ1-1; TRBD1 aligns across 7 bases. The CDR3 is made up of 12 amino acids. V dropped 2 bases and J dropped 5; count of bases not matched to a gene: 2. Germline V gene data show CDR1 as SQVTM and CDR2 as ANQGSEA.

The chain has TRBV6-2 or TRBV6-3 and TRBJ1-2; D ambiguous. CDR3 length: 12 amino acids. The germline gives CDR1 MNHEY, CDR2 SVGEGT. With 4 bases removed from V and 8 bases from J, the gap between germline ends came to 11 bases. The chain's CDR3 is CASSSKGLGYTF. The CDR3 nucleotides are TGTGCCAGCAGTTCGAAGGGATTGGGCTACACCTTC.

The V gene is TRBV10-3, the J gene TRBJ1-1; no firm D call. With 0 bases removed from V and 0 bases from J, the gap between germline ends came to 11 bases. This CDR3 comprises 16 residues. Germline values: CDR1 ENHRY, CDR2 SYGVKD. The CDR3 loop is CAISESVVGLNTEAFF. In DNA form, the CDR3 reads TGTGCCATCAGTGAGTCGGTAGTGGGGTTGAACACTGAAGCTTTCTTT.